Ten or more counts support the clone carrying this TCR beta chain. These data belong to a study of technical replicates of blood from four donors. The germline V and J ends were trimmed by 6 bases and 4 bases, with 16 bases remaining between them. This CDR3 is 15 amino acids long. CDR1 is KGHSH and CDR2 is LQKENI in the germline V gene. Assay used: immunoSEQ multiplex PCR; TCRdb lists only in-frame clones, some missing. The sample records 60,000 to 65,000 clones, approximately 86% being singletons. The source is a human donor in good health. Some clones in this sample may be carry-over from other donors' samples. Sequencing used PBMCs. The chain has TRBV18 and TRBJ1-3; D unclear. The CDR3 DNA sequence: TGTGCCAGCTCGCCCAAGAAATCGGGAGGAAACACCATATATTTT. Translation: CASSPKKSGGNTIYF.